Shown below are 15 T cell receptor beta chains from a single sample sequenced in a study of cytomegalovirus exposure and HLA in healthy donors. Both 60 Vbeta primers and 13 Jbeta primers went into the PCR. Using immunoSEQ multiplex PCR, the repertoire was profiled, and TCRdb retains in-frame clones only, with some absent. Of nearly 100,000 clones listed, approximately 79% are singletons. The sequenced material came from PBMCs. The receptors shown here come from an older woman in good health and CMV-seropositive.

This sequence joins TRBV7-3 and TRBJ2-3, with a tentative D call TRBD2 (6 bases). From germline, CDR1 is SGHTA and CDR2 FQGTGA. Trimming removed 4 bases from V and 2 bases from J, with 10 bases in between. The CDR3 totals 14 residues. CDR3 sequence reads: CASSSSGPTDTQYF. CDR3 nucleotides: TGTGCCAGCAGCTCCAGCGGGCCCACAGATACGCAGTATTTT.

The V and J genes are TRBV7-2 and TRBJ2-7; tentative D call: TRBD1 (6 bases). Germline-derived CDR1 and CDR2 are SGHTA and FQGNSA. This CDR3 is 13 amino acids long. The V gene lost 7 bases and the J gene lost 2 bases, with 12 bases spanning the gap. CDR3 loop: CASTRDITYEQYF. The CDR3, as DNA: TGTGCCAGCACCCGGGACATAACCTACGAGCAGTACTTC.

The rearrangement joins TRBV2 to TRBJ2-2; 10 positions match TRBD1. Germline CDR1 and CDR2: SNHLY and FYNNEI. The V gene end was trimmed by 3 bases and the J gene end by 0 bases; junction bases not matched to a gene: 4. This CDR3 is 17 amino acids long. Written as DNA, the CDR3 is TGTGCCAGCAGTGACCCAGGACAGGGGGCGAACACCGGGGAGCTGTTTTTT. As protein: CASSDPGQGANTGELFF.

This rearrangement joins TRBV14 to TRBJ2-7; D remains unclear. Per the germline V gene, CDR1 is SGHDN and CDR2 is FVKESK. This CDR3 is 15 amino acids long. Trimming removed 0 bases from V and 6 bases from J, with 15 bases in between. This chain's CDR3 is CASSQDRVPAGEQYF. The CDR3 DNA follows: TGTGCCAGCAGCCAAGACCGGGTCCCAGCTGGCGAGCAGTACTTC. Combining the CDR3 with reference TRBV14 and TRBJ2-7 gives the whole variable domain EAGVTQFPSHSVIEKGQTVTLRCDPISGHDNLYWYRRVMGKEIKFLLHFVKESKQDESGMPNNRFLAERTGGTYSTLKVQPAELEDSGVYFCASSQDRVPAGEQYFGPGTRLTVT.

V is TRBV5-1 and J is TRBJ1-1; D is undetermined. Germline loops: CDR1 SGHRS, CDR2 YFSETQ. The CDR3 length is 13 residues. With 3 bases removed from V and 0 bases from J, the gap between germline ends came to 6 bases. The CDR3 DNA sequence: TGCGCCAGCAGCTCAAGCATGAACACTGAAGCTTTCTTT. It yields the protein CASSSSMNTEAFF. Variable domain in full (rest from reference TRBV5-1 and TRBJ1-1): KAGVTQTPRYLIKTRGQQVTLSCSPISGHRSVSWYQQTPGQGLQFLFEYFSETQRNKGNFPGRFSGRQFSNSRSEMNVSTLELGDSALYLCASSSSMNTEAFFGQGTRLTVV.

The chain has TRBV5-1 and TRBJ2-1; weak D call: TRBD1 (6 bases). CDR3 length: 14 residues. CDR1 is SGHRS, CDR2 YFSETQ, per germline. V was trimmed by 1 base and J by 1 base, leaving 6 bases between them. Here the CDR3 DNA reads TGCGCCAGCAGCTTGCAGGGGTCCTACAATGAGCAGTTCTTC. The encoded protein is CASSLQGSYNEQFF.

This chain connects TRBV29-1 to TRBJ2-1; 7 nucleotides agree with TRBD1. V lost 6 bases to trimming and J lost 9 bases; unmatched junction nucleotides: 8. Germline assignment: CDR1 SQVTM and CDR2 ANQGSEA. The CDR3 has 12 amino acids. CDR3 sequence reads: CSVDRAGREQFF. The CDR3 DNA follows: TGCAGCGTCGACAGGGCGGGTCGTGAGCAGTTCTTC.

Notes on this clone: Because the CDR3's place on the DNA is in doubt, the DNA is left out and the CDR3 is given as listed by TCRdb. The V gene is TRBV21-1, the J gene TRBJ1-2. TRBV21-1 is a recognized pseudogene. The CDR3 length is 12 residues, termini included. The CDR3 loop reads CASSKEFGRGIF.

The chain carries TRBV27 and TRBJ2-3; possible D gene TRBD2, 5 bases. Trimming pared 5 bases from V and 4 bases from J, leaving 16 bases between. This CDR3 comprises 15 residues. The germline V gene has CDR1 MNHEY and CDR2 SMNVEV (reference sequence). The CDR3 bases are TGTGCCAGCAGTCCTACTAGTTCTAGGGCAGATACGCAGTATTTT. This gives the protein CASSPTSSRADTQYF.

The rearrangement links TRBV27 to TRBJ2-7; D is perhaps TRBD2 (6 bases). Trimming removed 5 bases from V and 0 bases from J, with 20 bases in between. The CDR3 covers 17 residues. Germline V gene data show CDR1 as MNHEY and CDR2 as SMNVEV (reference sequence). The CDR3 protein is CASSQKSLGLNSYEQYF. For the CDR3, the DNA is TGTGCCAGCAGTCAAAAGTCGTTGGGACTCAACTCCTACGAGCAGTACTTC.

V gene TRBV5-4 combines with J gene TRBJ1-4; tentatively, D is TRBD1 (5 bases). Trimming cost V 3 bases and J 1 base, with 13 bases left between them. CDR3 length: 16 amino acids. Germline V CDR1 and CDR2: SGHNT, YYREEE (reference sequence). The DNA for the CDR3 is TGTGCCAGCAGCTCTGGAATGGGGGGAACTAATGAAAAACTGTTTTTT. This translates into CASSSGMGGTNEKLFF.

The rearrangement joins TRBV2 to TRBJ1-1; 9 bases match TRBD1. This CDR3 comprises 17 residues. Germline assignment: CDR1 SNHLY and CDR2 FYNNEI. V shed 2 bases and J 1 base; nucleotides not matched to a gene: 8. The CDR3 loop is CASSETRKTGGNTEAFF. The CDR3 bases are TGTGCCAGCAGTGAAACTCGTAAGACAGGGGGGAACACTGAAGCTTTCTTT.

In DNA, the CDR3 is TGTGCCAGCAGCCTCTGGACTAGAGGTCTCACCGGGGAGCTGTTTTTT. Its translation: CASSLWTRGLTGELFF. J is TRBJ2-2 and V is TRBV9; TRBD2 matches at 7 bases. The CDR3 sequence is 16 residues long. The V gene end was trimmed by 4 bases and the J gene end by 4 bases; junction bases not matched to a gene: 10. Germline V lookup: CDR1 SGDLS, CDR2 YYNGEE.

This clone was found many times. The chain carries TRBV28 and TRBJ2-4; TRBD2 might be the D (5 bases). This CDR3 has 18 amino acids. Germline CDR1 is MDHEN and CDR2 is SYDVKM. With 3 bases removed from V and 2 bases from J, the gap between germline ends came to 20 bases. The CDR3 region is CASSFTLVGSWSKNIQYF. In DNA, the CDR3 is TGTGCCAGCAGTTTTACGTTGGTAGGGAGTTGGTCCAAAAACATTCAGTACTTC.

J is TRBJ2-7 and V is TRBV30; 7 bases align to TRBD2. This CDR3 is built from 14 residues. Looked up from germline, CDR1 is GTSNPN and CDR2 is SVGIG (reference sequence). Trimming took 2 bases from V and 3 from J; bases not matched to a gene: 7. CDR3 loop: CAWSISSGNYEQYF. As DNA, the CDR3 is TGTGCCTGGAGTATTTCTAGCGGTAACTACGAGCAGTACTTC.